This T cell receptor (beta chain) comes out of a study of blood T cell repertoires in COVID-19. Profiled with immunoSEQ multiplex PCR; TCRdb holds only in-frame clones, not every one. The data hold a few hundred thousand clones, with roughly 90% observed a single time. V lost 6 bases, J lost 0 bases, and 0 bases stayed unmatched. This CDR3 contains 14 residues. The germline CDR1 and CDR2 sequences are MNHEY and SVGAGI. This chain links TRBV6-5 with TRBJ2-7; TRBD2 agrees at 12 bases. The sequencing sample was made of peripheral blood. The sequence derives from a woman aged 25 to 39 with active or convalescent COVID-19. The CDR3 bases are TGTGCCAGCAGGACTAGCGGGGGCTCCTACGAGCAGTACTTC. This encodes CASRTSGGSYEQYF.